The next 25 T cell receptor beta chains were all read from a single sample in a study of early T cells in non-severe SARS-CoV-2 infection. Using its own MiXCR run on the 5' RACE reads, TCRdb lists one record per CDR3 protein. The profile covers tens of thousands of distinct CDR3 sequences, with around 10% appearing a single time and about 2.7% taken by the ten largest. The material was whole blood, obtained at baseline. These receptors originate from an adult who was a healthcare worker with PCR-confirmed SARS-CoV-2 infection or an uninfected control (not recorded which).

This clonotype showed up many times. This chain links TRBV25-1 with TRBJ1-1; a weak D match, TRBD1 (5 bases). The CDR3 spans 13 residues. The germline V gene has CDR1 MGHDK and CDR2 SYGVNS. V was pared by 4 bases and J by 3 bases, with 9 bases between. CDR3 in amino acids: CASSGGVDTEAFF. The CDR3 DNA reads TGTGCCAGCAGTGGGGGGGTGGACACTGAAGCTTTCTTT.

This clonotype was recorded many times. This chain joins TRBV12-3 or TRBV12-4 and TRBJ2-1; TRBD2 matches at 7 bases. V trimming: 0 bases; J trimming: 4 bases; junction bases outside the gene matches: 12. The CDR3 extends over 18 amino acids. The chain's CDR3 is CASSLAHGGSLDYNEQFF. In DNA, the CDR3 is TGTGCCAGCAGTTTAGCCCACGGGGGGAGCTTAGATTACAATGAGCAGTTCTTC.

The chain uses TRBV7-9 and TRBJ1-2, with D unclear. This CDR3 is 15 amino acids long. V lost 0 bases, J lost 8 bases, and 16 bases lay in between. The germline V gene encodes CDR1 SEHNR and CDR2 FQNEAQ (reference sequence). The CDR3 DNA sequence: TGTGCCAGCAGCTTAGCCGTCGACCCTCCTGGAGGCTACACCTTC. Translated, it gives CASSLAVDPPGGYTF.

The sample holds a few counts of this clonotype. The chain employs TRBV5-6 and TRBJ2-7; no reliable D call. From germline, CDR1 is SGHDT and CDR2 YYEEEE. CDR3 length: 14 residues. V was trimmed by 4 bases and J by 2 bases, leaving 13 bases between them. The DNA of the CDR3 is TGTGCCAGCAGCAAGAAATATAGGGCCTACGAGCAGTACTTC. It is translated as CASSKKYRAYEQYF.

This clonotype was found many times. This sequence joins TRBV20-1 and TRBJ2-5; D may match TRBD1 or TRBD2 (5 bases each). V lost 1 base and J 4 bases, leaving 19 bases between the germline ends. Germline V gene sequence: CDR1 DFQATT, CDR2 SNEGSKA (reference sequence). The CDR3 covers 16 residues. The CDR3 region is CSARARGPGPPETQYF. The CDR3 bases are TGCAGTGCTAGAGCCCGCGGCCCGGGACCCCCAGAGACCCAGTACTTC.

The table lists this clonotype with many counts. The J gene is TRBJ1-1, the V gene TRBV7-9; 8 bases align to TRBD1. The CDR3 covers 13 residues. Germline CDR1 reads SEHNR; CDR2 reads FQNEAQ (reference sequence). The trim removed 4 bases at V and 5 bases at J, leaving 3 bases unmatched. CDR3 coding DNA: TGTGCCAGCAGCTCGCGACAGGGGACTGAAGCTTTCTTT. Residues: CASSSRQGTEAFF.

This clonotype was seen a few times. The gene calls are TRBV4-1 and TRBJ1-1; the D is unclear. Germline V CDR1 and CDR2: MGHRA, YSYEKL. The CDR3 is 14 amino acids. The V and J ends lost 5 bases and 0 bases respectively, with 10 bases between them. CDR3 residues: CASSTGPLNTEAFF. CDR3 bases: TGCGCCAGCAGCACCGGACCCTTGAACACTGAAGCTTTCTTT.

This clonotype was counted many times. This chain uses TRBV19 with TRBJ1-5; no clear D. Germline V gene sequence: CDR1 LNHDA, CDR2 SQIVND (reference sequence). The CDR3 has 16 amino acids. Trimming pared 1 base from V and 2 bases from J, leaving 12 bases between. CDR3 in amino acids: CASSIVAPPGNQPQHF. The CDR3 DNA reads TGTGCCAGTAGTATAGTGGCCCCGCCTGGCAATCAGCCCCAGCATTTT.

This clonotype turned up a few times. CDR3 in amino acids: CASASSSGSSYEQYF. The CDR3 DNA reads TGTGCCAGCGCCTCTTCTAGCGGTAGCTCCTACGAGCAGTACTTC. V is TRBV7-6 and J is TRBJ2-7; 7 bases align to TRBD2. V was clipped by 8 bases and J by 0 bases; unmatched bases: 10. CDR1 and CDR2 (germline): SGHVS, FNYEAQ. The CDR3 is 15 amino acids.

This clonotype showed up just a few times. J is TRBJ1-1 and V is TRBV30; no clear D gene. The germline V gene has CDR1 GTSNPN and CDR2 SVGIG (reference sequence). Trimming shortened V by 3 bases and J by 4 bases, and 9 bases separated the two germline ends. The CDR3 consists of 12 residues. The CDR3 sequence: CAWRREGTEAFF. As DNA, the CDR3 is TGTGCCTGGAGGAGGGAGGGCACTGAAGCTTTCTTT.

This clonotype was recorded at least ten times. This chain joins TRBV7-2 and TRBJ2-7; 8 bases line up with TRBD1. In germline, CDR1 is SGHTA, CDR2 FQGNSA. V was clipped by 3 bases and J by 5 bases; unmatched bases: 6. CDR3 length: 14 residues. Here the CDR3 reads CASSFQGQGDEQYF. CDR3 nucleotide sequence: TGTGCCAGCAGCTTCCAAGGACAGGGTGACGAGCAGTACTTC.

The J gene is TRBJ2-5, the V gene TRBV9; 10 bases are a match to TRBD2. V lost 0 bases, J lost 3 bases, and 8 bases stayed unmatched. The germline V gene has CDR1 SGDLS and CDR2 YYNGEE. This CDR3 comprises 17 residues. The CDR3 sequence is CASSVGSSGGAKETQYF. The CDR3 DNA reads TGTGCCAGCAGCGTAGGGTCTAGCGGGGGCGCAAAAGAGACCCAGTACTTC.

This clonotype was counted a few times. This chain joins TRBV2 and TRBJ2-6; D is unclear. Germline V gene lookup returns CDR1 SNHLY and CDR2 FYNNEI. The CDR3 totals 13 residues. Trimming removed 10 bases at V and 0 bases at J, with 7 bases between. The CDR3 region is CATKSSGANVLTF. CDR3 bases: TGTGCCACCAAGAGCTCTGGGGCCAACGTCCTGACTTTC.

This clonotype was counted between two and nine times. The rearrangement links TRBV27 to TRBJ1-5, with no clear D. This CDR3 has 14 residues. The ends were cut back, 6 bases at V and 3 bases at J, with 12 bases in the middle. Germline CDR1 and CDR2: MNHEY and SMNVEV (reference sequence). In DNA, the CDR3 is TGTGCCAGCAGCCGAAACAGAGACAATCAGCCCCAGCATTTT. Translated: CASSRNRDNQPQHF.

This clonotype was found many times. The V and J genes are TRBV6-2 or TRBV6-3 and TRBJ2-1, with TRBD2 matching 8 bases. V lost 6 bases, J lost 8 bases, and 24 bases stayed unmatched. Germline loops: CDR1 MNHEY, CDR2 SVGEGT. The length of the CDR3 is 19 residues. The CDR3 loop is CASRHTRGGLSGGIDEQFF. The DNA of the CDR3 is TGTGCCAGCAGACACACCCGAGGGGGTTTGAGCGGGGGTATCGATGAGCAGTTCTTC.

This clonotype occurred a few times. The chain employs TRBV28 and TRBJ2-6; D gene uncertain. The CDR3 has 17 residues. The V and J ends lost 2 bases and 1 base respectively, with 12 bases between them. Germline V gene data show CDR1 as MDHEN and CDR2 as SYDVKM. CDR3 region: CASSLVQFFSGANVLTF. The DNA of the CDR3 is TGTGCCAGCAGTTTAGTTCAGTTTTTTTCTGGGGCCAACGTCCTGACTTTC.

This clonotype was seen only a few times. The V and J genes are TRBV7-3 and TRBJ1-6, with TRBD1 identical over 7 bases. This CDR3 has 13 amino acids. Germline V CDR1 and CDR2: SGHTA, FQGTGA. J lost 11 bases, V lost 5 bases, and 6 bases had no gene match. CDR3 in amino acids: CASSTGERTPLHF. Written as DNA, the CDR3 is TGTGCCAGCAGCACAGGGGAAAGGACACCCCTCCACTTT.

The CDR3 sequence is CASSHSGIQYF. CDR3 nucleotides: TGTGCCAGCAGCCACAGCGGGATACAGTACTTC. This rearrangement joins TRBV7-2 to TRBJ2-7, with 7 bases identical to TRBD2. The CDR3 covers 11 residues. Germline CDR1 reads SGHTA; CDR2 reads FQGNSA. The V segment lost 5 bases and the J segment 10 bases; nucleotides outside the gene matches: 5.

This sequence joins TRBV9 and TRBJ2-3; D is tentatively TRBD1 or TRBD2 (5 bases each). V lost 0 bases, J lost 3 bases, and 14 bases lay in between. The CDR3 consists of 16 residues. Germline V gene lookup returns CDR1 SGDLS and CDR2 YYNGEE. CDR3 protein: CASSVEGSGPTDTQYF. DNA of the CDR3: TGTGCCAGCAGCGTAGAGGGGAGTGGCCCGACAGATACGCAGTATTTT.

A few counts support this clonotype. CDR3 in amino acids: CASSSGGGTDTQYF. The CDR3 DNA follows: TGTGCCAGCAGTAGCGGGGGAGGCACAGATACGCAGTATTTT. The J gene is TRBJ2-3, the V gene TRBV6-1; 8 bases match TRBD2. Germline trimming cut 5 bases from V and 1 base from J; bases unmatched to any gene: 2. The CDR3 runs 14 residues. CDR1 is MNHNS and CDR2 is SASEGT in the germline V gene.

The chain is built from TRBV3-1 and TRBJ2-4, with no clear D. Germline CDR1 is LGHDT and CDR2 is YNNKEL (reference sequence). Trimming removed 4 bases from V and 8 bases from J, with 9 bases in between. The CDR3 runs 12 residues. The CDR3 sequence is CASSRGPDIQYF. Written as DNA, the CDR3 is TGTGCCAGCAGCCGCGGACCCGACATTCAGTACTTC.

The chain employs TRBV3-1 and TRBJ1-1; the match to TRBD1 covers 8 bases. V gave up 5 bases and J gave up 3 bases; unmatched junction bases: 5. The germline V gene has CDR1 LGHDT and CDR2 YNNKEL (reference sequence). This CDR3 contains 14 residues. The CDR3 coding sequence is TGTGCCAGCAGCGTCCAGGGGGCGGACACTGAAGCTTTCTTT. This translates into CASSVQGADTEAFF. Filled out from reference TRBV3-1 and TRBJ1-1, the complete variable domain reads DTAVSQTPKYLVTQMGNDKSIKCEQNLGHDTMYWYKQDSKKFLKIMFSYNNKELIINETVPNRFSPKSPDKAHLNLHINSLELGDSAVYFCASSVQGADTEAFFGQGTRLTVV.

This clonotype was picked up a small number of times. The chain combines TRBV5-1 with TRBJ1-1; D not certain. This CDR3 has 17 residues. The V end lost 2 bases, the J end lost 1 base, and 18 bases lay between the germline ends. In germline, CDR1 is SGHRS, CDR2 YFSETQ. The CDR3 sequence is CASSFGGGSVANTEAFF. Written as DNA, the CDR3 is TGCGCCAGCAGCTTTGGTGGAGGTTCAGTGGCGAACACTGAAGCTTTCTTT.

The chain couples TRBV15 to TRBJ1-1; D remains unclear. This CDR3 is 15 amino acids long. Per germline, CDR1 LNHNV and CDR2 YYDKDF (reference sequence). V lost 3 bases and J lost 0, with 11 bases in between. The CDR3 reads CATSSSPRVNTEAFF. DNA for the CDR3: TGTGCCACCAGCAGTTCCCCCCGGGTGAACACTGAAGCTTTCTTT.

CDR3 loop: CASSFEGLADTQYF. Here the CDR3 DNA reads TGTGCCAGCAGCTTCGAAGGGTTAGCAGATACGCAGTATTTT. This rearrangement joins TRBV7-3 to TRBJ2-3; D gene uncertain. Deletions cut 3 bases from V and 4 bases from J, with 11 bases between. The CDR3 is made up of 14 amino acids. CDR1 and CDR2 (germline): SGHTA, FQGTGA.